Presented here are 21 T cell receptor beta chains from one specimen sequenced in a study of T cells after yellow fever vaccination. One entry per CDR3 protein, called by TCRdb with MiXCR from the 5' RACE reads. The sample carries roughly 96,000 distinct CDR3 sequences, roughly 10% recorded once. The sequencing here drew on CD8+ T cells not binding an NS4B(214-222) dextramer, sorted from PBMCs, taken roughly 15 days after the first yellow fever vaccination. The receptors stem from a man aged 18 to 29 who received the YFV17D yellow fever vaccine.

V gene TRBV29-1 combines with J gene TRBJ2-1; D is uncertain. This CDR3 has 12 amino acids. CDR1 and CDR2 (germline): SQVTM, ANQGSEA. V was shortened by 7 bases and J by 9 bases, with 16 bases between the two germline ends. The CDR3 coding sequence is TGCAGCGCCCTGGGGATTAGTCTTGAGCAGTTCTTC. As protein: CSALGISLEQFF.

This clonotype was counted at least ten times. The J gene is TRBJ1-1, the V gene TRBV3-1; D is unresolved. Germline V CDR1 and CDR2: LGHDT, YNNKEL (reference sequence). V was shortened by 3 bases and J by 1 base, with 9 bases between the two germline ends. The CDR3 totals 14 residues. This CDR3 reads CASSHPAWNTEAFF. CDR3 coding DNA: TGTGCCAGCAGCCACCCCGCATGGAACACTGAAGCTTTCTTT.

The V call is TRBV5-1, the J call TRBJ2-7, with 8 bases matching TRBD2. Germline loops: CDR1 SGHRS, CDR2 YFSETQ. CDR3 length: 14 residues. V lost 0 bases and J lost 3; bases outside the gene matches: 2. Written as DNA, the CDR3 is TGCGCCAGCAGCTTGGCCAGCGGGGGCTACGAGCAGTACTTC. Protein sequence: CASSLASGGYEQYF.

The V and J genes are TRBV6-1 and TRBJ1-1; 7 nucleotides align to TRBD1. The germline V gene encodes CDR1 MNHNS and CDR2 SASEGT. The CDR3 extends over 14 amino acids. V was clipped by 7 bases and J by 6 bases; unmatched bases: 11. Written as DNA, the CDR3 is TGTGCCAGCAAACTCGACAGGGTGGTTGCTGAAGCTTTCTTT. Its protein product is CASKLDRVVAEAFF.

The sample holds many counts of this clonotype. The V and J genes are TRBV7-6 and TRBJ2-1; D gene ambiguous. The CDR3 is made up of 16 amino acids. The germline gives CDR1 SGHVS, CDR2 FNYEAQ. Trimming left V 1 base short and J 2 bases short, with 12 bases between. CDR3 nucleotides: TGTGCCAGCAGCTTAGTTGGACCACGCCCCTACAATGAGCAGTTCTTC. It is translated as CASSLVGPRPYNEQFF.

The rearrangement links TRBV7-9 to TRBJ2-3; D is possibly TRBD1 (5 bases). Germline V gene data show CDR1 as SEHNR and CDR2 as FQNEAQ (reference sequence). The CDR3 has 13 residues. The V end was cut by 6 bases, the J end by 3 bases, with 10 bases between. In DNA, the CDR3 is TGTGCCAGCAGTGACAGATTTACAGATACGCAGTATTTT. This translates into CASSDRFTDTQYF.

The rearrangement links TRBV7-9 to TRBJ2-2, with D tentatively TRBD2 (6 bases). Germline assignment: CDR1 SEHNR and CDR2 FQNEAQ (reference sequence). This CDR3 has 14 residues. V was trimmed by 5 bases and J by 6 bases, leaving 13 bases between them. The CDR3 region has the DNA TGTGCCAGCAGCAACACTAGCCCCCCCGGGGAGCTGTTTTTT. It codes for CASSNTSPPGELFF.

This chain connects TRBV7-9 to TRBJ2-1, with TRBD2 matching 10 bases. Germline CDR1 SEHNR, CDR2 FQNEAQ (reference sequence). There are 15 residues in the CDR3. V was pared by 3 bases and J by 9 bases, with 8 bases of the junction left unmatched. CDR3 loop: CASSFLSGGVGEQFF. The CDR3 nucleotides are TGTGCCAGCAGCTTCCTGAGCGGGGGGGTAGGTGAGCAGTTCTTC.

The chain is built from TRBV6-2 or TRBV6-3 and TRBJ2-1; D not certain. The CDR3 covers 12 residues. CDR1 is MNHEY, CDR2 SVGEGT, per germline. Trimming pared 6 bases from V and 8 bases from J, leaving 11 bases between. In nucleotides, the CDR3 is TGTGCCAGCAGATTCTTAGGCGATGAGCAGTTCTTC. It yields the protein CASRFLGDEQFF.

The chain uses TRBV19 and TRBJ1-1; a weak D match, TRBD1 (6 bases). V shed 5 bases and J shed 5 bases, with 15 bases lying between them. Germline V CDR1 and CDR2: LNHDA, SQIVND (reference sequence). The CDR3 contains 14 residues. CDR3 DNA sequence: TGTGCCAGTAGTCCCTCGCAGGGGATGACTGAAGCTTTCTTT. It translates to CASSPSQGMTEAFF.

At least ten counts were recorded for this clonotype. The chain has TRBV12-3 or TRBV12-4 and TRBJ2-5; 12 nucleotides match TRBD1. Trimming took 1 base from V and 4 from J; bases not matched to a gene: 1. This CDR3 region has 15 residues. This CDR3 reads CASSLGDRGRETQYF. Written as DNA, the CDR3 is TGTGCCAGCAGTTTAGGGGACAGGGGGCGAGAGACCCAGTACTTC.

This clonotype has more than one count but fewer than ten. J is TRBJ1-2 and V is TRBV4-3, with unresolved D. The CDR3 sequence is 15 residues long. Germline V gene lookup returns CDR1 LGHNA and CDR2 YSLEER. Deletions cut 0 bases from V and 7 bases from J, with 15 bases between. The chain's CDR3 is CASSQESRLRVGYTF. The CDR3 DNA reads as TGCGCCAGCAGCCAAGAATCACGGCTGAGGGTTGGCTACACCTTC.

The rearrangement joins TRBV12-3 or TRBV12-4 to TRBJ1-5; D is uncertain. The V end lost 1 base, the J end lost 4 bases, and 8 bases lay between the germline ends. This CDR3 has 14 amino acids. The CDR3 protein is CASSLGGINQPQHF. For the CDR3, the DNA is TGTGCCAGCAGTTTAGGCGGAATAAATCAGCCCCAGCATTTT.

This clonotype was found a few times. The V gene is TRBV29-1, the J gene TRBJ2-1; 8 nucleotides match TRBD2. The CDR3 extends over 14 amino acids. CDR1 and CDR2 from the germline V gene are SQVTM and ANQGSEA. With V trimmed by 5 bases and J by 7 bases, 10 bases remained unmatched. CDR3 amino acids: CSVQTGGAGNEQFF. CDR3 DNA: TGCAGCGTTCAAACGGGGGGGGCGGGAAATGAGCAGTTCTTC.

The chain couples TRBV9 to TRBJ2-7, with 7 nucleotides matching TRBD1. The CDR3 totals 15 residues. The J segment lost 2 bases and the V segment lost 3 bases, leaving 8 bases of the junction unmatched. Germline values: CDR1 SGDLS, CDR2 YYNGEE. The CDR3 here is CASSELPGQPYEQYF. CDR3 nucleotide sequence: TGTGCCAGCAGCGAATTGCCGGGACAGCCCTACGAGCAGTACTTC.

This chain connects TRBV7-2 to TRBJ2-2; 8 bases are shared with TRBD1. The CDR3 runs 16 residues. The V gene's germline CDR1 is SGHTA and CDR2 FQGNSA. Trimming cost V 2 bases and J 2 bases; bases outside gene matches: 4. In DNA, the CDR3 is TGTGCCAGCAGCTTATCAGGGGGCGTAAACACCGGGGAGCTGTTTTTT. Its protein is CASSLSGGVNTGELFF.

The CDR3 DNA sequence: TGCGCCAGCAGCCAAGAATTCGCCCCTACGGGCTATGGCTACACCTTC. It encodes CASSQEFAPTGYGYTF. The V gene is TRBV4-1, the J gene TRBJ1-2; D not resolved. The length of the CDR3 is 16 residues. Germline V lookup: CDR1 MGHRA, CDR2 YSYEKL. Deletions cut 0 bases from V and 4 bases from J, with 15 bases between.

As regards this clonotype: At one end the junction does not follow the germline gene, possibly because of a read error. This CDR3 is CCASILGLAGSTDTQYF. CDR3 DNA sequence: TGCTGTGCTTCTATCCTCGGACTAGCGGGGAGCACAGATACGCAGTATTTT. The chain uses TRBV20-1 and TRBJ2-3; TRBD2 matches at 12 bases. CDR3 length: 17 amino acids. The germline V gene has CDR1 DFQATT and CDR2 SNEGSKA (reference sequence).

This chain connects TRBV4-1 to TRBJ2-2, with 8 nucleotides matching TRBD2. This CDR3 region has 17 residues. CDR1 is MGHRA, CDR2 YSYEKL, per germline. Trimming cost V 4 bases and J 1 base; bases outside gene matches: 8. The DNA of the CDR3 is TGCGCCAGCAGCCGCCCGCGGGGGGCGATGAACACCGGGGAGCTGTTTTTT. Translated, it gives CASSRPRGAMNTGELFF.

The J gene is TRBJ2-5, the V gene TRBV7-9; no clear D. Looked up from germline, CDR1 is SEHNR and CDR2 is FQNEAQ (reference sequence). Trimming removed 6 bases at V and 5 bases at J, with 10 bases between. This CDR3 spans 12 amino acids. CDR3 sequence: CASRRAWETQYF. The CDR3, as DNA: TGTGCCAGCAGAAGGGCCTGGGAGACCCAGTACTTC.

DNA of the CDR3: TGTGCCAGCAGCTTGTCAGACGTGCAGTACTTC. This translates into CASSLSDVQYF. This chain joins TRBV7-9 and TRBJ2-7; D gene ambiguous. CDR1 is SEHNR, CDR2 FQNEAQ, per germline (reference sequence). The CDR3 is 11 amino acids. V was pared by 3 bases and J by 9 bases, with 9 bases between.